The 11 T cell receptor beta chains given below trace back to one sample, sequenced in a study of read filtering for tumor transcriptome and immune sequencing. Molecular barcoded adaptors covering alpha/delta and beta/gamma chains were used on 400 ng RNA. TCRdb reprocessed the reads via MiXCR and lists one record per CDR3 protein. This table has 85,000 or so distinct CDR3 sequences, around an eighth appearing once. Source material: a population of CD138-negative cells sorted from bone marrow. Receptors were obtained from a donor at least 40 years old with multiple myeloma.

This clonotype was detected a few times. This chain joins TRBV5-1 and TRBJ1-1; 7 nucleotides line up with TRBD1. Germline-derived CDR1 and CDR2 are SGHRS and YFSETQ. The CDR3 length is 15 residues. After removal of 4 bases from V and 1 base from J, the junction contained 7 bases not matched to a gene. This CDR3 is CASSTGQRPNTEAFF. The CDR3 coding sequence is TGCGCCAGCAGCACGGGACAGCGTCCGAACACTGAAGCTTTCTTT.

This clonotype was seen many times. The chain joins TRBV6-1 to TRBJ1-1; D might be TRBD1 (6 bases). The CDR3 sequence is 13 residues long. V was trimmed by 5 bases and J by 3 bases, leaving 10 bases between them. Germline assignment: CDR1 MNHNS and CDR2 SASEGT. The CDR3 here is CASSTQGHTEAFF. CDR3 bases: TGTGCCAGCAGTACCCAGGGGCACACTGAAGCTTTCTTT.

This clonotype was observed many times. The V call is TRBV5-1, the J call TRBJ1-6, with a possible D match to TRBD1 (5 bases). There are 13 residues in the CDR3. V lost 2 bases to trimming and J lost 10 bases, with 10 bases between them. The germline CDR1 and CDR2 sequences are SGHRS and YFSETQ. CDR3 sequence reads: CASSFDSPSPLHF. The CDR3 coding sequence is TGCGCCAGCAGCTTCGACAGCCCCTCACCCCTCCACTTT.

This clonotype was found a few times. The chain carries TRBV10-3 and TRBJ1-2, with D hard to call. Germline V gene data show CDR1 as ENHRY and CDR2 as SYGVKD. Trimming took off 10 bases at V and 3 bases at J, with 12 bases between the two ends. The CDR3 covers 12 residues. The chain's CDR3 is CATGSSHYGYTF. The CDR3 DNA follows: TGTGCCACTGGATCCTCTCACTATGGCTACACCTTC.

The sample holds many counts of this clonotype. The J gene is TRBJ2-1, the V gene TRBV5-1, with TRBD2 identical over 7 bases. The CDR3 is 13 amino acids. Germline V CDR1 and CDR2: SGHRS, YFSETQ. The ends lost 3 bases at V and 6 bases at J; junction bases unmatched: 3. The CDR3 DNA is TGCGCCAGCAGCTCTACTAGCGTCAATGAGCAGTTCTTC. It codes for CASSSTSVNEQFF.

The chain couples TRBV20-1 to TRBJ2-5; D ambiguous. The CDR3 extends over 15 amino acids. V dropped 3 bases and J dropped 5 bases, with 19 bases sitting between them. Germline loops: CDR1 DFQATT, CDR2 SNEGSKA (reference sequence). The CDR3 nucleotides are TGCAGTGCTAGTCTATGGACGGCGGCGATGGAGACCCAGTACTTC. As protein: CSASLWTAAMETQYF.

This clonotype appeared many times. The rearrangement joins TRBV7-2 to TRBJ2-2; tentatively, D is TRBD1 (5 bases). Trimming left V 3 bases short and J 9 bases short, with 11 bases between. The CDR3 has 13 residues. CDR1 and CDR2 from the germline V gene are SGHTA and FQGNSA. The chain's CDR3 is CASSFQGGRELFF. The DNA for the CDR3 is TGTGCCAGCAGCTTCCAGGGTGGCCGGGAGCTGTTTTTT.

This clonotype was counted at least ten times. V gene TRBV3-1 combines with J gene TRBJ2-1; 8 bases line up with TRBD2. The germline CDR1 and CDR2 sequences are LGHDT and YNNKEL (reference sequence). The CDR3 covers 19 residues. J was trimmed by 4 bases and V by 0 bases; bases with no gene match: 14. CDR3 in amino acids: CASSQESPLSGNQYNEQFF. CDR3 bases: TGTGCCAGCAGCCAAGAAAGCCCCCTTAGCGGGAACCAATACAATGAGCAGTTCTTC.

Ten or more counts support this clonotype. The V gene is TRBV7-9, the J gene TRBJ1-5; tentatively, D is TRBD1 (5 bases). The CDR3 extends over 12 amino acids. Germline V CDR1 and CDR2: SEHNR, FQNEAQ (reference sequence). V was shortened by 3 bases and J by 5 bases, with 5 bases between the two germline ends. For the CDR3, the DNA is TGTGCCAGCAGCTTGGGGGATCAGCCCCAGCATTTT. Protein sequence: CASSLGDQPQHF.

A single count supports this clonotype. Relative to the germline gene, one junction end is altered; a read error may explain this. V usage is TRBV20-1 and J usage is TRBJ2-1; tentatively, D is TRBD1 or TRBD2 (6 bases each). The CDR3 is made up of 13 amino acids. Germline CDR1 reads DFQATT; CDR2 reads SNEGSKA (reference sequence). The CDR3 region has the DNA TGCAGTGCTATCGGTAGGCGGGACAATGGGCAGTTCTTC. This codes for CSAIGRRDNGQFF.

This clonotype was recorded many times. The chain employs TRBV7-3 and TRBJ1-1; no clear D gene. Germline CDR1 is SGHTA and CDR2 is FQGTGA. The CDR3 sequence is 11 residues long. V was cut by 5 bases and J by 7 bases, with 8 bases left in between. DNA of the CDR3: TGTGCCAGCAGCCGAGATTGTGAAGCTTTCTTT. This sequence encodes CASSRDCEAFF.